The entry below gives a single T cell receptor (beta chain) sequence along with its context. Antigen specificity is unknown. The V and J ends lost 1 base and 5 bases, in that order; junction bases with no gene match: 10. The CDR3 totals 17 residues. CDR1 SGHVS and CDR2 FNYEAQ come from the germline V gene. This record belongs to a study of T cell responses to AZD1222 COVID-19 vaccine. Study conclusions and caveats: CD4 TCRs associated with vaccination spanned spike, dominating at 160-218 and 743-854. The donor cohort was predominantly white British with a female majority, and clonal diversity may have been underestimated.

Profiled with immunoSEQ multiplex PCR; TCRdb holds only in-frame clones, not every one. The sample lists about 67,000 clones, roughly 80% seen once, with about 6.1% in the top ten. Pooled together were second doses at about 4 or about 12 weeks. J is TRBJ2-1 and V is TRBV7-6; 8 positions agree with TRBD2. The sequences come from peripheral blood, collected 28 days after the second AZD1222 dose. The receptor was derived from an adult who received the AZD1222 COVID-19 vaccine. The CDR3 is CASSLDLSGGTHNEQFF. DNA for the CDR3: TGTGCCAGCAGCTTAGATTTAAGCGGGGGAACCCACAATGAGCAGTTCTTC.